The 26 T cell receptor beta chains below come from one sample, sequenced in a study of T cell responses to AZD1222 COVID-19 vaccine. Libraries were prepared by immunoSEQ multiplex PCR; TCRdb keeps only in-frame clonotypes and omits some of them. The sample includes about 170,000 clones, over 85% of them seen just once. Specimen: peripheral blood, collected on day 0 of AZD1222 vaccination. Source of these receptors: an adult in good health.

In its sample, this clone was seen once. V usage is TRBV4-3 and J usage is TRBJ2-7; D ambiguous. The CDR3 contains 16 residues. From germline, CDR1 is LGHNA and CDR2 YSLEER. V was trimmed by 2 bases and J by 5 bases, leaving 19 bases between them. The CDR3: CASSQFSGPGVDEQYF. In DNA, the CDR3 is TGCGCCAGCAGCCAATTTTCGGGCCCCGGCGTGGACGAGCAGTACTTC.

The rearrangement uses TRBV6-5 and TRBJ2-1, with 8 bases aligning to TRBD1. Trimming cost V 4 bases and J 5 bases; bases outside gene matches: 4. Looked up from germline, CDR1 is MNHEY and CDR2 is SVGAGI. The CDR3 is made up of 14 amino acids. The CDR3 is CASSFSGQDNEQFF. The DNA of the CDR3 is TGTGCCAGCAGTTTCTCGGGACAGGACAATGAGCAGTTCTTC.

The chain is built from TRBV7-8 and TRBJ1-1, with 7 bases fitting TRBD1. Looked up from germline, CDR1 is SGHVS and CDR2 is FQNEAQ. V lost 5 bases to trimming and J lost 5 bases; unmatched junction nucleotides: 8. The CDR3 is made up of 14 amino acids. The CDR3 nucleotides read TGTGCCAGCAGCGGACGACAGGGACGAACTGAAGCTTTCTTT. As protein: CASSGRQGRTEAFF.

The CDR3 DNA follows: TGCGCCAGCAGCCAAGGGCGGACGGCAACTAATGAAAAACTGTTTTTT. Its translation: CASSQGRTATNEKLFF. The chain employs TRBV4-3 and TRBJ1-4; D gene ambiguous. Looked up from germline, CDR1 is LGHNA and CDR2 is YSLEER. V lost 1 base and J 0 bases, leaving 9 bases between the germline ends. This CDR3 comprises 16 residues.

This sequence joins TRBV19 and TRBJ2-2, with 8 bases matching TRBD1. With 0 bases clipped from V and 3 bases from J, the junction kept 3 bases outside the gene matches. Germline CDR1 is LNHDA and CDR2 is SQIVND (reference sequence). The CDR3 runs 16 residues. The CDR3 DNA is TGTGCCAGTAGTATAGAGGACAGGGTGGACACCGGGGAGCTGTTTTTT. Translated, it gives CASSIEDRVDTGELFF.

This clone appeared once. The rearrangement uses TRBV2 and TRBJ1-2; maybe TRBD1 (5 bases). The CDR3 totals 14 residues. V was clipped by 4 bases and J by 6 bases, with 15 bases between them. In germline, CDR1 is SNHLY, CDR2 FYNNEI. CDR3 in amino acids: CASSGAREADGYTF. The CDR3 coding sequence is TGTGCCAGCAGTGGGGCCAGGGAGGCGGATGGCTACACCTTC.

The rearrangement uses TRBV14 and TRBJ1-1; D possibly corresponds to TRBD1 (5 bases). Germline assignment: CDR1 SGHDN and CDR2 FVKESK. With 6 bases removed from V and 1 base from J, the gap between germline ends came to 15 bases. CDR3 length: 15 residues. The CDR3 DNA sequence: TGTGCCAGCAGTAAATTAGGTGGGGGGAACACTGAAGCTTTCTTT. It yields the protein CASSKLGGGNTEAFF.

The chain has TRBV6-5 and TRBJ1-1, with D hard to call. The length of the CDR3 is 14 residues. Trimming took 5 bases from V and 6 from J, leaving 16 bases between them. The germline gives CDR1 MNHEY, CDR2 SVGAGI. CDR3 coding DNA: TGTGCCAGCAGTAGTATAAAGGGCGCCCCTGAAGCTTTCTTT. It translates to CASSSIKGAPEAFF.

The V and J genes are TRBV5-1 and TRBJ2-7, with 11 positions matching TRBD1. The CDR3 has 17 amino acids. Germline V gene lookup returns CDR1 SGHRS and CDR2 YFSETQ. Unmatched junction bases numbered 8, after V lost 0 bases and J lost 3 bases. The CDR3 protein is CASSLGDRDRGSYEQYF. The CDR3 nucleotides are TGCGCCAGCAGCTTGGGGGACCGGGACAGGGGGAGCTACGAGCAGTACTTC.

V and J are TRBV27 and TRBJ2-2; 12 positions agree with TRBD1. V trimming: 7 bases; J trimming: 5 bases; junction bases outside the gene matches: 11. The CDR3 contains 17 residues. Germline CDR1 MNHEY, CDR2 SMNVEV (reference sequence). The CDR3 region has the DNA TGTGCCAGCAACACGGGACAGGGGGCCTTTGTGACCGGGGAGCTGTTTTTT. Protein sequence: CASNTGQGAFVTGELFF.

This clone came up once. The chain couples TRBV19 to TRBJ2-5; D uncertain. Trimming stripped 3 bases from V and 7 bases from J, with 6 bases between. The CDR3 loop spans 11 amino acids. The germline CDR1 and CDR2 sequences are LNHDA and SQIVND (reference sequence). CDR3 coding DNA: TGTGCCAGTAGTATTGGGGTGACCCAGTACTTC. Translating gives CASSIGVTQYF.

This clone showed up just once. The chain joins TRBV18 to TRBJ1-2, with 7 bases that match TRBD1. Per germline, CDR1 KGHSH and CDR2 LQKENI. The CDR3 sequence is 18 residues long. The V and J ends lost 3 bases and 5 bases, in that order; junction bases with no gene match: 18. The CDR3 sequence: CASSPAALLGKQGYGYTF. CDR3 DNA: TGTGCCAGCTCACCCGCCGCGCTGTTAGGAAAACAGGGGTATGGCTACACCTTC.

This clone was counted only a few times. The V gene is TRBV11-2, the J gene TRBJ1-3; D is perhaps TRBD1 (5 bases). With 5 bases removed from V and 8 bases from J, the gap between germline ends came to 16 bases. The CDR3 runs 14 residues. Germline V lookup: CDR1 SGHAT, CDR2 FQNNGV. The CDR3, as DNA: TGTGCCAGCAGCCGAGTAGGGGACGGGGACACCATATATTTT. Amino acid sequence: CASSRVGDGDTIYF.

V is TRBV11-1 and J is TRBJ2-1, with TRBD2 matching 8 bases. The CDR3 loop spans 16 amino acids. Germline V gene sequence: CDR1 SGHAT, CDR2 FQDESV (reference sequence). The V and J ends lost 2 bases and 0 bases, in that order; junction bases with no gene match: 3. Here the CDR3 DNA reads TGTGCCAGCAGCTTACGGCGGGGGGTCTCCTACAATGAGCAGTTCTTC. It yields the protein CASSLRRGVSYNEQFF.

The gene calls are TRBV11-2 and TRBJ1-6; 8 nucleotides match TRBD1. After removal of 5 bases from V and 8 bases from J, the junction contained 14 bases not matched to a gene. The CDR3 has 17 residues. Germline values: CDR1 SGHAT, CDR2 FQNNGV. The CDR3 coding sequence is TGTGCCAGCAGCCCCGACATGACAGGGGCAGGCGATTCACCCCTCCACTTT. Translation gives CASSPDMTGAGDSPLHF.

The chain combines TRBV29-1 with TRBJ2-5; D is perhaps TRBD1 or TRBD2 (5 bases each). This CDR3 spans 19 amino acids. V lost 3 bases to trimming and J lost 4 bases, with 30 bases between them. CDR1 SQVTM and CDR2 ANQGSEA come from the germline V gene. Here the CDR3 DNA reads TGCAGCGTTGAGGTCGGGTGGGGCCCAGGGAGAGGGTTAAGAGAGACCCAGTACTTC. Translated: CSVEVGWGPGRGLRETQYF.

This clone showed up many times. V is TRBV21-1 and J is TRBJ1-5. TRBV21-1 is a known pseudogene. This CDR3 has 16 amino acids. The CDR3 protein is CASSKVLRSSNQPQHF. The CDR3 nucleotides read TGTGCCAGCAGCAAAGTATTGCGTTCGAGCAATCAGCCCCAGCATTTT.

The gene calls are TRBV27 and TRBJ1-2, with 10 bases matching TRBD1. In germline, CDR1 is MNHEY, CDR2 SMNVEV (reference sequence). Losses at the gene ends were 1 base for V and 4 bases for J; bases not matched to a gene: 6. This CDR3 is 16 amino acids long. The CDR3 reads CASSLWGRDRGYGYTF. The CDR3 nucleotides are TGTGCCAGCAGTTTATGGGGTCGGGACAGGGGCTATGGCTACACCTTC.

The CDR3 is CASSLTAGTSEETQYF. In DNA form, the CDR3 reads TGCGCCAGCAGCCTGACCGCCGGGACTAGCGAGGAGACCCAGTACTTC. The rearrangement uses TRBV5-1 and TRBJ2-5; 10 positions match TRBD2. The CDR3 covers 16 residues. With 4 bases clipped from V and 5 bases from J, the junction kept 11 bases outside the gene matches. Per the germline V gene, CDR1 is SGHRS and CDR2 is YFSETQ.

V gene TRBV6-1 combines with J gene TRBJ1-1; unclear D gene. Germline V gives CDR1 MNHNS, CDR2 SASEGT. This CDR3 has 11 residues. V dropped 3 bases and J dropped 11 bases, with 10 bases sitting between them. CDR3 sequence reads: CASSEWQWAFF. The CDR3 coding sequence is TGTGCCAGCAGTGAGTGGCAGTGGGCTTTCTTT.

The gene calls are TRBV9 and TRBJ1-1, with D perhaps TRBD1 (5 bases). This CDR3 spans 13 amino acids. Germline loops: CDR1 SGDLS, CDR2 YYNGEE. V dropped 0 bases and J dropped 5 bases, with 8 bases sitting between them. The CDR3 DNA reads TGTGCCAGCAGCGTAGATGGGGGGACTGAAGCTTTCTTT. This gives the protein CASSVDGGTEAFF.

The V gene is TRBV30, the J gene TRBJ1-3; the D is unclear. Trimming took off 3 bases at V and 0 bases at J, with 24 bases between the two ends. The CDR3 has 19 amino acids. Per the germline V gene, CDR1 is GTSNPN and CDR2 is SVGIG (reference sequence). In DNA form, the CDR3 reads TGTGCCTGGAGGAGCTTCGGACCGACCCTTCTGTACTCTGGAAACACCATATATTTT. Translated: CAWRSFGPTLLYSGNTIYF.

This clone showed up just once. J is TRBJ2-3 and V is TRBV27; 10 bases map to TRBD2. This CDR3 has 17 amino acids. V gave up 0 bases and J gave up 3 bases; unmatched junction bases: 6. CDR1 is MNHEY, CDR2 SMNVEV, per germline (reference sequence). The CDR3 spells CASSLSPSGSWTDTQYF. CDR3 bases: TGTGCCAGCAGTTTATCTCCTAGCGGGAGTTGGACAGATACGCAGTATTTT.

Only a few counts were recorded for this clone. The chain joins TRBV7-9 to TRBJ2-6; the D is unclear. The CDR3 totals 15 residues. Trimming cost V 4 bases and J 1 base, with 8 bases left between them. The germline V gene encodes CDR1 SEHNR and CDR2 FQNEAQ (reference sequence). The CDR3 protein is CASSSSDSGANVLTF. The DNA of the CDR3 is TGTGCCAGCAGCTCCTCAGATTCTGGGGCCAACGTCCTGACTTTC. The full variable domain, with the rest looked up from reference TRBV7-9 and TRBJ2-6, is DTGVSQNPRHKITKRGQNVTFRCDPISEHNRLYWYRQTLGQGPEFLTYFQNEAQLEKSRLLSDRFSAERPKGSFSTLEIQRTEQGDSAMYLCASSSSDSGANVLTFGAGSRLTVL.

This clone was seen just once. The CDR3 DNA reads TGTGCCACCAGCACAGGACGGATTAGCAATCAGCCCCAGCATTTT. The encoded protein is CATSTGRISNQPQHF. The chain joins TRBV15 to TRBJ1-5, with D uncertain. Trimming removed 4 bases from V and 0 bases from J, with 10 bases in between. CDR3 length: 15 residues. Germline V gene lookup returns CDR1 LNHNV and CDR2 YYDKDF (reference sequence).

The chain couples TRBV6-5 to TRBJ2-7; a weak D match, TRBD1 (6 bases). The germline gives CDR1 MNHEY, CDR2 SVGAGI. Trimming took off 5 bases at V and 3 bases at J, with 14 bases between the two ends. This CDR3 has 14 amino acids. The CDR3 region is CASSRRRQDYEQYF. CDR3 in DNA: TGTGCCAGCAGTCGACGCCGACAGGACTACGAGCAGTACTTC.